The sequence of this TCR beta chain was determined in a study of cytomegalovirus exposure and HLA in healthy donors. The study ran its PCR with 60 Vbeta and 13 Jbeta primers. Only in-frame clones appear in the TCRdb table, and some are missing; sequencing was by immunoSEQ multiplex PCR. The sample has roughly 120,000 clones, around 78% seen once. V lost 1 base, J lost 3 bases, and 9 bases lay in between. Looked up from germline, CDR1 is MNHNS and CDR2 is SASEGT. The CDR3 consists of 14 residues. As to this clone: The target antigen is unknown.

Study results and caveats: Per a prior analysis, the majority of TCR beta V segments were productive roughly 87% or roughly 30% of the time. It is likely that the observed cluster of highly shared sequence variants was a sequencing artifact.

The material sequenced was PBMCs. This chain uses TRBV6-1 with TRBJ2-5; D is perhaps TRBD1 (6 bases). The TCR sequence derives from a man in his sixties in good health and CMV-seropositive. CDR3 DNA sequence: TGTGCCAGCAGTGAAGGGACAGATAAAGAGACCCAGTACTTC. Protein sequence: CASSEGTDKETQYF.